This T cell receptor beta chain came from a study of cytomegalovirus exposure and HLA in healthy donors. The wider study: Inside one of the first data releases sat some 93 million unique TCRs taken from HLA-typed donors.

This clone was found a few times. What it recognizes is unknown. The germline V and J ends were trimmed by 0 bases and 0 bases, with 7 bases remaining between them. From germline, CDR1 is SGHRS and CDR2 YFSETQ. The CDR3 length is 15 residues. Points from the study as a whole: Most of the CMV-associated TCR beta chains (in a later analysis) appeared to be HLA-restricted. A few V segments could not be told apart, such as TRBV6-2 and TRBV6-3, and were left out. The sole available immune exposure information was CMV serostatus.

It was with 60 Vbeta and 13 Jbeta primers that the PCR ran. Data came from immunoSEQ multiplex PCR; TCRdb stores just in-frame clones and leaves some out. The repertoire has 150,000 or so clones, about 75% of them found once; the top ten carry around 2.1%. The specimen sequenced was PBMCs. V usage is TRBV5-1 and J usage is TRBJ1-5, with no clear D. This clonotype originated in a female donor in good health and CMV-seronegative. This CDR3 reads CASSLAGNSNQPQHF. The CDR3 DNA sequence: TGCGCCAGCAGCTTGGCCGGTAATAGCAATCAGCCCCAGCATTTT.